A single sample gave rise to the 19 T cell receptor beta chains below, sequenced in a study of blood T cells in healthy people across ages (dated by TCRdb to between 2015 and 2016). The library was produced with 5' RACE. Sequencing was performed on an Illumina HiSeq 2500. A second about 7 to 11 cycle PCR used a sample-barcoded 5' primer and a J-beta primer mix. The public reads were quality trimmed at Q25 with fastp and then assembled into clones with MiXCR by TCRdb, keeping productive beta chains. Identical CDR3 protein sequences are pooled into one entry, listed with their most common genes and DNA. Within this sample are about a million distinct CDR3 sequences, with approximately 50% of them counted one time only. The top ten hold about a fifth of the sample. Sequenced sample: blood. Every receptor here comes from a woman aged 55-70 years in good health.

The chain couples TRBV10-3 to TRBJ2-1, with D tentatively TRBD2 (6 bases). The CDR3 runs to 14 residues. Trimming shortened V by 10 bases and J by 5 bases, and 18 bases separated the two germline ends. Per germline, CDR1 ENHRY and CDR2 SYGVKD. CDR3 DNA: TGTGCCAGTCGCCTGGCGGGAAATAACAATGAGCAGTTCTTC. Translated: CASRLAGNNNEQFF.

This rearrangement joins TRBV20-1 to TRBJ2-1; 9 bases match TRBD2. The CDR3 is 14 amino acids. Germline V CDR1 and CDR2: DFQATT, SNEGSKA (reference sequence). J was trimmed by 10 bases and V by 2 bases; bases with no gene match: 9. This CDR3 reads CSARRTGLAREQFF. The DNA for the CDR3 is TGCAGTGCTAGAAGAACGGGACTAGCTAGAGAGCAGTTCTTC.

The rearrangement uses TRBV9 and TRBJ2-3; D unclear. V lost 2 bases and J lost 2, with 6 bases in between. Germline values: CDR1 SGDLS, CDR2 YYNGEE. The CDR3 has 13 amino acids. CDR3 DNA sequence: TGTGCCAGCAGCGTGTCGGTCACAGATACGCAGTATTTT. Translated: CASSVSVTDTQYF. The full variable domain, its missing parts supplied by reference TRBV9 and TRBJ2-3, is DSGVTQTPKHLITATGQRVTLRCSPRSGDLSVYWYQQSLDQGLQFLIQYYNGEERAKGNILERFSAQQFPDLHSELNLSSLELGDSALYFCASSVSVTDTQYFGPGTRLTVL.

V is TRBV28 and J is TRBJ1-2; 8 bases map to TRBD1. The CDR3 loop spans 16 amino acids. Trimming cost V 2 bases and J 8 bases; bases outside gene matches: 13. Germline CDR1 reads MDHEN; CDR2 reads SYDVKM. The CDR3 coding sequence is TGTGCCAGCAGTTTACCGGGCGCAGGGGGCGCACGGGGCTACACCTTC. This sequence encodes CASSLPGAGGARGYTF.

The chain is built from TRBV12-3 or TRBV12-4 and TRBJ2-3; maybe TRBD2 (5 bases). V dropped 1 base and J dropped 8 bases, with 7 bases sitting between them. CDR3 length: 12 amino acids. Here the CDR3 DNA reads TGTGCCAGCAGTTTAGGCCTAGCTACGCAGTATTTT. Amino acid sequence: CASSLGLATQYF.

This clonotype has more than one count but fewer than ten. The chain combines TRBV20-1 with TRBJ2-1, with D possibly TRBD2 on 6 matching bases. From germline, CDR1 is DFQATT and CDR2 SNEGSKA (reference sequence). The CDR3 contains 13 residues. The CDR3 DNA reads TGCAGCACCCGGGACTCGATTACACAAGAGCAGTTCTTC. This sequence encodes CSTRDSITQEQFF.

This clonotype was observed a handful of times. The chain is built from TRBV28 and TRBJ2-3; D unclear. CDR3 size: 13 residues. Per germline, CDR1 MDHEN and CDR2 SYDVKM. Trimming took 2 bases from V and 4 from J, leaving 7 bases between them. The CDR3 DNA sequence: TGTGCCAGCAGTTTACGTGCGCCAGATACGCAGTATTTT. This translates into CASSLRAPDTQYF.

The chain links TRBV5-1 to TRBJ1-4, with 7 bases fitting TRBD1. V lost 7 bases to trimming and J lost 8 bases; unmatched junction nucleotides: 11. The CDR3 loop spans 14 amino acids. Germline loops: CDR1 SGHRS, CDR2 YFSETQ. Here the CDR3 DNA reads TGCGCCAGCCGCCTCAACAGGGGAGACGAAAAACTGTTTTTT. Its protein is CASRLNRGDEKLFF.

The chain employs TRBV29-1 and TRBJ1-1, with unresolved D. V lost 7 bases and J lost 1, with 10 bases in between. Germline V gene sequence: CDR1 SQVTM, CDR2 ANQGSEA. The CDR3 spans 12 residues. CDR3 loop: CSALTQNTEAFF. The CDR3 DNA sequence: TGCAGCGCCCTGACCCAGAACACTGAAGCTTTCTTT.

This clonotype showed up many times. V usage is TRBV12-3 or TRBV12-4 and J usage is TRBJ1-1; D is unclear. This CDR3 region has 15 residues. Deletions cut 3 bases from V and 2 bases from J, with 13 bases between. CDR3 loop: CASSFRRELNTEAFF. CDR3 nucleotide sequence: TGTGCCAGCAGTTTTCGTCGCGAGCTTAACACTGAAGCTTTCTTT.

The chain has TRBV29-1 and TRBJ2-2; no firm D call. This CDR3 region has 15 residues. Trimming removed 5 bases at V and 2 bases at J, with 15 bases between. Germline CDR1 and CDR2: SQVTM and ANQGSEA. CDR3 in DNA: TGCAGCGTTAAAATCGGACGTCGAAACACCGGGGAGCTGTTTTTT. Its translation: CSVKIGRRNTGELFF.

The chain uses TRBV10-3 and TRBJ2-7; a weak D match, TRBD1 (5 bases). This CDR3 is 14 amino acids long. V gave up 8 bases and J gave up 4 bases, with 18 bases separating them. Germline CDR1 reads ENHRY; CDR2 reads SYGVKD. The CDR3 DNA is TGTGCCATCCGAGGAGACAGTAAAATATACGAGCAGTACTTC. This translates into CAIRGDSKIYEQYF.

The chain recombines TRBV20-1 with TRBJ2-4; the match to TRBD2 covers 9 bases. The DNA matches TRBJ2-7 better at its end, which makes the J call doubtful. This CDR3 has 14 residues. Germline V gene data show CDR1 as DFQATT and CDR2 as SNEGSKA (reference sequence). The CDR3 spells CSASGTSPFREQYF. CDR3 in DNA: TGCAGTGCTAGCGGGACTAGCCCCTTTCGCGAGCAGTACTTC.

The J gene is TRBJ1-4, the V gene TRBV29-1; tentatively, D is TRBD1 (6 bases). The CDR3 runs 14 residues. Germline-derived CDR1 and CDR2 are SQVTM and ANQGSEA. The V end was cut by 4 bases, the J end by 3 bases, with 12 bases between. The CDR3 reads CSVAPGHSNEKLFF. The CDR3 DNA is TGCAGCGTTGCCCCGGGACACTCTAATGAAAAACTGTTTTTT.

The chain links TRBV20-1 to TRBJ2-3, with 8 positions matching TRBD2. V was clipped by 5 bases and J by 2 bases; unmatched bases: 15. From germline, CDR1 is DFQATT and CDR2 SNEGSKA (reference sequence). The CDR3 runs to 17 residues. This chain's CDR3 is CSARRTSQDRLTDTQYF. The CDR3, as DNA: TGCAGTGCTCGTAGGACTAGCCAAGATCGCCTCACAGATACGCAGTATTTT.

The gene calls are TRBV15 and TRBJ1-5; no clear D gene. CDR3 length: 15 residues. Trimming stripped 5 bases from V and 5 bases from J, with 16 bases between. CDR1 LNHNV and CDR2 YYDKDF come from the germline V gene (reference sequence). As DNA, the CDR3 is TGTGCCACCAGCGCCGTGTTCGAGGGCTATCAGCCCCAGCATTTT. Translating it yields CATSAVFEGYQPQHF.

The rearrangement links TRBV20-1 to TRBJ2-1; TRBD2 might be the D (5 bases). Trimming removed 0 bases at V and 5 bases at J, with 11 bases between. The CDR3 extends over 14 amino acids. The germline V gene has CDR1 DFQATT and CDR2 SNEGSKA (reference sequence). In DNA, the CDR3 is TGCAGTGCTAGAGACTGGACTTCTAACAATGAGCAGTTCTTC. Its translation is CSARDWTSNNEQFF.

Concerning this clonotype: It may be a read error: a sequence one base away is much more abundant. This chain joins TRBV12-3 or TRBV12-4 and TRBJ2-7; TRBD1 agrees at 10 bases. After removal of 6 bases from V and 10 bases from J, the junction contained 15 bases not matched to a gene. The CDR3 spans 15 residues. CDR3 in amino acids: CASRQNPGQGEAQYF. CDR3 nucleotide sequence: TGTGCCAGCAGACAAAACCCTGGACAGGGGGAGGCCCAGTACTTC.

The V call is TRBV7-9, the J call TRBJ2-5; D remains ambiguous. This CDR3 has 12 residues. V was cut by 5 bases and J by 4 bases, with 8 bases left in between. Per germline, CDR1 SEHNR and CDR2 FQNEAQ (reference sequence). The CDR3 sequence: CASSTVGETQYF. The CDR3 DNA reads as TGTGCCAGCAGCACAGTGGGAGAGACCCAGTACTTC.